This T cell receptor beta chain derives from a study of blood T cells in healthy people across ages. This clonotype has a handful of counts. What it recognizes is unknown. Regarding the study as a whole: The study could not conclusively compare naive and antigen-experienced cells, given its unsorted PBMCs. Higher diversity and more naive CD4+ cells were features of long-lived donors, compared to aged donors.

Healthy Russian Caucasian donors spanned ages about 6 to 100 years. For the second PCR, which ran for 7 to 11 cycles, a sample-barcoded 5' primer and a J-beta primer mix were used. Via MiXCR, TCRdb re-called the 5' RACE reads, giving one row per CDR3 protein. The sample lists hundreds of thousands of distinct CDR3 sequences; about 30% were seen once. The sample taken for sequencing was blood. The clonotype originates from a woman aged 80 or older in good health.

The DNA of the CDR3 is TGTGCCTGGGCTGGGGCCAACGTCCTGACTTTC. It codes for CAWAGANVLTF. The chain couples TRBV30 to TRBJ2-6; unclear D gene. Germline CDR1 GTSNPN, CDR2 SVGIG (reference sequence). The CDR3 has 11 residues. V dropped 5 bases and J dropped 2 bases, with 1 base sitting between them.